The 19 T cell receptor beta chains reported below all come from one sample, sequenced in a study of identical twins. TCRdb analysed the 5' RACE reads with MiXCR anew, one entry per CDR3 protein. The sample yields fewer than 800,000 distinct CDR3 sequences, about 7% seen once. This sample also appeared in a second study, on yellow fever vaccine responses in identical twins.

The sample comprised PBMCs. Every receptor here comes from a woman between 18 and 29 years old in good health.

The table lists this clonotype with a few counts. This chain links TRBV12-3 or TRBV12-4 with TRBJ1-5; TRBD1 agrees at 7 bases. The CDR3 is 14 amino acids. V dropped 6 bases and J dropped 7; count of bases not matched to a gene: 9. DNA for the CDR3: TGTGCCAGCAGCGGACAGGCCGACGGGCAGCCCCAGCATTTT. As protein: CASSGQADGQPQHF.

This clonotype turned up a few times. J is TRBJ2-3 and V is TRBV7-9; D is ambiguous. CDR3 length: 13 residues. Trimming shortened V by 4 bases and J by 4 bases, and 9 bases separated the two germline ends. CDR1 and CDR2 (germline): SEHNR, FQNEAQ (reference sequence). This chain's CDR3 is CASSSRAADTQYF. The CDR3 DNA reads as TGTGCCAGCAGCTCCCGGGCTGCAGATACGCAGTATTTT.

This clonotype has at least ten counts. The chain combines TRBV7-2 with TRBJ2-1, with D tentatively TRBD2 (6 bases). From germline, CDR1 is SGHTA and CDR2 FQGNSA. Trimming took 1 base from V and 9 from J, leaving 13 bases between them. This CDR3 spans 14 amino acids. The CDR3 loop reads CASSLGRGRVEQFF. CDR3 coding DNA: TGTGCCAGCAGCTTAGGGCGGGGTCGCGTTGAGCAGTTCTTC.

This clonotype was picked up a small number of times. This chain connects TRBV3-1 to TRBJ2-3; TRBD1 aligns across 7 bases. CDR1 LGHDT and CDR2 YNNKEL come from the germline V gene (reference sequence). The CDR3 consists of 17 residues. The V and J ends lost 6 bases and 0 bases, in that order; junction bases with no gene match: 12. The CDR3 loop is CASSPDRNARSTDTQYF. The CDR3 coding sequence is TGTGCCAGCAGTCCGGACAGGAATGCACGTAGCACAGATACGCAGTATTTT.

This clonotype was counted between two and nine times. The chain employs TRBV12-3 or TRBV12-4 and TRBJ2-2, with D tentatively TRBD1 (5 bases). V was clipped by 7 bases and J by 1 base, with 10 bases between them. The CDR3 runs 14 residues. The CDR3: CASTHQGNTGELFF. The CDR3 nucleotides are TGTGCCAGCACACATCAGGGGAACACCGGGGAGCTGTTTTTT.

The V and J genes are TRBV4-1 and TRBJ2-3, with 9 bases fitting TRBD1. There are 16 residues in the CDR3. CDR1 MGHRA and CDR2 YSYEKL come from the germline V gene. J lost 4 bases, V lost 2 bases, and 7 bases had no gene match. Here the CDR3 DNA reads TGCGCCAGCAGCCAACTGGGACAGGGTGTCGCAGATACGCAGTATTTT. It codes for CASSQLGQGVADTQYF.

V and J are TRBV5-1 and TRBJ1-2; D is ambiguous. V shed 5 bases and J shed 0 bases, with 5 bases lying between them. The CDR3 spans 12 residues. From germline, CDR1 is SGHRS and CDR2 YFSETQ. The CDR3 loop reads CASSVANYGYTF. For the CDR3, the DNA is TGCGCCAGCAGTGTAGCTAACTATGGCTACACCTTC.

The gene calls are TRBV29-1 and TRBJ2-1, with TRBD2 matching over 15 bases. CDR1 SQVTM and CDR2 ANQGSEA come from the germline V gene. There are 17 residues in the CDR3. With V trimmed by 6 bases and J by 0 bases, 6 bases remained unmatched. The DNA of the CDR3 is TGCAGCGTCGGGACTAGCGGGGGGCTGAGCTCCTACAATGAGCAGTTCTTC. This sequence encodes CSVGTSGGLSSYNEQFF.

This clonotype appeared a few times. This chain connects TRBV28 to TRBJ2-7; possible D gene TRBD1, 5 bases. Per germline, CDR1 MDHEN and CDR2 SYDVKM. The CDR3 loop spans 12 amino acids. V lost 7 bases to trimming and J lost 1 base, with 8 bases between them. This CDR3 is CASTGISYEQYF. CDR3 DNA: TGTGCCAGCACAGGGATTTCCTACGAGCAGTACTTC.

Many counts were recorded for this clonotype. The chain combines TRBV3-1 with TRBJ2-2, with D possibly called TRBD1 or TRBD2 (5 bases each). The CDR3 consists of 14 residues. CDR1 LGHDT and CDR2 YNNKEL come from the germline V gene (reference sequence). The V and J ends lost 6 bases and 5 bases respectively, with 13 bases between them. The CDR3 DNA sequence: TGTGCCAGCAGACCGGAAGGGGAGACCGGGGAGCTGTTTTTT. It translates to CASRPEGETGELFF.

J is TRBJ2-7 and V is TRBV11-2, with 7 bases aligning to TRBD1. The V segment lost 5 bases and the J segment 2 bases; nucleotides outside the gene matches: 12. CDR3 length equals 16 residues. In germline, CDR1 is SGHAT, CDR2 FQNNGV. In DNA form, the CDR3 reads TGTGCCAGCAGCCCCGACCCAGGGGGTTCAACCTACGAGCAGTACTTC. This translates into CASSPDPGGSTYEQYF.

The rearrangement joins TRBV7-6 to TRBJ2-3; D is possibly TRBD1 (6 bases). Germline CDR1 SGHVS, CDR2 FNYEAQ. V was trimmed by 6 bases and J by 2 bases, leaving 15 bases between them. The CDR3 totals 15 residues. As DNA, the CDR3 is TGTGCCAGCAGTCCTGGGGGCCGGGTCACAGATACGCAGTATTTT. It specifies CASSPGGRVTDTQYF.

In its sample, this clonotype was seen a few times. CDR3 loop: CASSPAPQGSYEQYF. In DNA, the CDR3 is TGTGCCAGCAGCCCAGCTCCCCAGGGTTCCTACGAGCAGTACTTC. V gene TRBV9 combines with J gene TRBJ2-7; D might be TRBD1 (5 bases). The CDR3 runs 15 residues. Trimming shortened V by 4 bases and J by 1 base, and 15 bases separated the two germline ends. Germline assignment: CDR1 SGDLS and CDR2 YYNGEE.

This clonotype has just a few counts. The chain carries TRBV4-1 and TRBJ2-7; 10 positions agree with TRBD2. CDR3 length: 15 residues. The V and J ends lost 4 bases and 7 bases, in that order; junction bases with no gene match: 10. Germline lookup yields CDR1 MGHRA and CDR2 YSYEKL. The DNA of the CDR3 is TGCGCCAGCAGCCCTCGACTAGCGGGCTATATGGAGCAGTACTTC. Translated: CASSPRLAGYMEQYF.

Ten or more counts support this clonotype. The CDR3 reads CASRPGPPRGEAFF. In DNA form, the CDR3 reads TGTGCCAGCAGACCGGGCCCCCCCCGGGGTGAAGCTTTCTTT. This chain uses TRBV2 with TRBJ1-1; D is unresolved. The germline gives CDR1 SNHLY, CDR2 FYNNEI. Trimming cost V 6 bases and J 7 bases, with 18 bases left between them. The CDR3 has 14 amino acids.

The chain employs TRBV2 and TRBJ1-1; weak D call: TRBD1 (5 bases). Germline V gene data show CDR1 as SNHLY and CDR2 as FYNNEI. The CDR3 is made up of 14 amino acids. Trimming removed 9 bases at V and 2 bases at J, with 16 bases between. The CDR3 bases are TGTGCCAGATCTGAGGGGACTACCAACACTGAAGCTTTCTTT. This gives the protein CARSEGTTNTEAFF.

This clonotype was observed at least ten times. The chain couples TRBV12-3 or TRBV12-4 to TRBJ2-7; D gene unclear. V was shortened by 1 base and J by 3 bases, with 1 base between the two germline ends. This CDR3 contains 11 residues. CDR3 amino acids: CASSLGYEQYV. The CDR3 bases are TGTGCCAGCAGTTTAGGCTACGAGCAGTACGTC.

This clonotype was counted at least ten times. The rearrangement joins TRBV6-1 to TRBJ2-2; 8 positions match TRBD1. The germline V gene has CDR1 MNHNS and CDR2 SASEGT. The junction had 4 bases not matched to a gene; V was cut back by 6 bases and J by 7 bases. This CDR3 contains 13 residues. The CDR3 bases are TGTGCCAGCAGGGACAGGGTATTCGGGGAGCTGTTTTTT. This encodes CASRDRVFGELFF.

This clonotype was found many times. This chain joins TRBV12-3 or TRBV12-4 and TRBJ2-7; 9 bases align to TRBD2. V dropped 7 bases and J dropped 3; count of bases not matched to a gene: 7. The CDR3 contains 14 residues. The CDR3 DNA is TGTGCCAGCACCTTAGCGGGAGCAATCTACGAGCAGTACTTC. Its translation is CASTLAGAIYEQYF.